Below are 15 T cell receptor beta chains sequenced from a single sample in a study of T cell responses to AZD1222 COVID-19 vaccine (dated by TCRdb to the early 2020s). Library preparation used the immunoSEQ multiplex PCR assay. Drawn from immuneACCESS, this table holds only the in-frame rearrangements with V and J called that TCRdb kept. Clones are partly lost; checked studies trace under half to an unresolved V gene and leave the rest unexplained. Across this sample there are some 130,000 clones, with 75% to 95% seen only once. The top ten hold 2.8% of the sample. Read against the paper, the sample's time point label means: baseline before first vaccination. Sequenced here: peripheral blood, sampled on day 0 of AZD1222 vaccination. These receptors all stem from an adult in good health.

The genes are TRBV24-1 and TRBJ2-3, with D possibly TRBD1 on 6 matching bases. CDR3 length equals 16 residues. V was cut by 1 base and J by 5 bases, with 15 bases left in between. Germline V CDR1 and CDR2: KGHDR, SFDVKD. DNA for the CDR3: TGTGCCACCAGTGATTTTGGGCAGGGGCGCCGAGATACGCAGTATTTT. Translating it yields CATSDFGQGRRDTQYF.

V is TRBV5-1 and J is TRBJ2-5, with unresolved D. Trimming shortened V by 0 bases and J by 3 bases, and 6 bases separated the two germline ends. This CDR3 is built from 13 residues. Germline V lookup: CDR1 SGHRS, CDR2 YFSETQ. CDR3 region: CASSLVGKETQYF. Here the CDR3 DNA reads TGCGCCAGCAGCTTGGTAGGGAAAGAGACCCAGTACTTC. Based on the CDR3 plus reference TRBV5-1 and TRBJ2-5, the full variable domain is KAGVTQTPRYLIKTRGQQVTLSCSPISGHRSVSWYQQTPGQGLQFLFEYFSETQRNKGNFPGRFSGRQFSNSRSEMNVSTLELGDSALYLCASSLVGKETQYFGPGTRLLVL.

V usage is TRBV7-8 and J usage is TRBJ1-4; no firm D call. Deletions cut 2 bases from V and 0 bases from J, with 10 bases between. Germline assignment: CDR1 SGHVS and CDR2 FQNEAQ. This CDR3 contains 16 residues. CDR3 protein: CASSLRSRATNEKLFF. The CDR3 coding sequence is TGTGCCAGCAGCTTACGCTCGAGGGCAACTAATGAAAAACTGTTTTTT.

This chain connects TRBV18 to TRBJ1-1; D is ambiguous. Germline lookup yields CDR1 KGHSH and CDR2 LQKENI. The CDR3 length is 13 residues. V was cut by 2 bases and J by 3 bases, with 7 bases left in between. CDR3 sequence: CASSPVRDTEAFF. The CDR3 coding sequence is TGTGCCAGCTCACCAGTAAGGGACACTGAAGCTTTCTTT.

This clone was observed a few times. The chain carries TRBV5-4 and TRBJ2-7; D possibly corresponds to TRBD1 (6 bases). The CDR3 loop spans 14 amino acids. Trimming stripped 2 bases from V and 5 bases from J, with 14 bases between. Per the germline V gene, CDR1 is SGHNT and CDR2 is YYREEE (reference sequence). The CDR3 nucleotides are TGTGCCAGCAGCTTCGGGACACCAGTCCACGAGCAGTACTTC. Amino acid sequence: CASSFGTPVHEQYF.

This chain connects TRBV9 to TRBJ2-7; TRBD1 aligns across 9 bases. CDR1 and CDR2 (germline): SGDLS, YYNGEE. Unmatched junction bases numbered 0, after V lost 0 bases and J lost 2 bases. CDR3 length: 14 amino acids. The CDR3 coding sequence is TGTGCCAGCAGCGTAGGGGACAGGGCCTACGAGCAGTACTTC. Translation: CASSVGDRAYEQYF.

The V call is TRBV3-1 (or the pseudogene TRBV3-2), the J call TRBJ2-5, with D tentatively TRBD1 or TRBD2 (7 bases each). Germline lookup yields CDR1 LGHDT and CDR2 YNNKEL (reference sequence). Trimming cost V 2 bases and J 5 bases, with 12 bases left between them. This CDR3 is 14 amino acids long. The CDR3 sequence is CASSQNRGGETQYF. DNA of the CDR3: TGTGCCAGCAGCCAAAACAGGGGAGGGGAGACCCAGTACTTC.

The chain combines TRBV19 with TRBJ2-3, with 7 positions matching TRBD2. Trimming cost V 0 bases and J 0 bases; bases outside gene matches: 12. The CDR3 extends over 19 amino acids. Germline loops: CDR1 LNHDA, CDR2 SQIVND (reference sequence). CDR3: CASSIEPTGRQASTDTQYF. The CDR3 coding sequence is TGTGCCAGTAGTATAGAACCCACCGGGAGGCAGGCTAGCACAGATACGCAGTATTTT.

The chain's CDR3 is CASSLHGYEQYF. The CDR3 DNA sequence: TGTGCCAGCAGTTTACACGGCTACGAGCAGTACTTC. The chain joins TRBV12-3 or TRBV12-4 to TRBJ2-7; D is undetermined. Trimming shortened V by 2 bases and J by 3 bases, and 5 bases separated the two germline ends. The CDR3 contains 12 residues.

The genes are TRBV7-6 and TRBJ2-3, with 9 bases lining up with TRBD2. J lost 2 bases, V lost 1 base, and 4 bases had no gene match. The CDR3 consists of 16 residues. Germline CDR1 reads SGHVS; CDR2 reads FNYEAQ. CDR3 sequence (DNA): TGTGCCAGCAGCTTAGATCTAGCGGGGAACACAGATACGCAGTATTTT. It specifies CASSLDLAGNTDTQYF. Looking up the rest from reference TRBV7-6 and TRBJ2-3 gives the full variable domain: GAGVSQSPRYKVTKRGQDVALRCDPISGHVSLYWYRQALGQGPEFLTYFNYEAQQDKSGLPNDRFSAERPEGSISTLTIQRTEQRDSAMYRCASSLDLAGNTDTQYFGPGTRLTVL.

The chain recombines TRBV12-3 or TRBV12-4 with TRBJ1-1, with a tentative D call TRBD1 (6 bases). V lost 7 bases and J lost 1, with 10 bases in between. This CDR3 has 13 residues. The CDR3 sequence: CASNLGQNTEAFF. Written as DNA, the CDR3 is TGTGCCAGCAACCTGGGACAGAACACTGAAGCTTTCTTT.

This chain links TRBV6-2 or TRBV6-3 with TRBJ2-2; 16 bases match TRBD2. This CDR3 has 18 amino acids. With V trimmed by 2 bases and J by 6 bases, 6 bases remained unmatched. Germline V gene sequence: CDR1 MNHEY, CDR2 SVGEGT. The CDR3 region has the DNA TGTGCCAGCAGTTACCCGGGACTAGCGGGAGGGCCCTCCGGGGAGCTGTTTTTT. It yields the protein CASSYPGLAGGPSGELFF.

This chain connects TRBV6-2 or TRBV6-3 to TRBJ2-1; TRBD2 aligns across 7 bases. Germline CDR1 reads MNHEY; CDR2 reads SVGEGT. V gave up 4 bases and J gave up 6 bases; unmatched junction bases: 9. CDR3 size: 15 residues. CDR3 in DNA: TGTGCCAGCAGTTCGCGACTAGCAGGACTCAATGAGCAGTTCTTC. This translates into CASSSRLAGLNEQFF.

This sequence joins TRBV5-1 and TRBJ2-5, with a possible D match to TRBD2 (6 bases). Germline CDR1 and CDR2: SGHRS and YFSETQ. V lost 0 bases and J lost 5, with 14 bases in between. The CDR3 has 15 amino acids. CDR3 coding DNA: TGCGCCAGCAGCTTGGTACTAGCAATGGGGGAGACCCAGTACTTC. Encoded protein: CASSLVLAMGETQYF. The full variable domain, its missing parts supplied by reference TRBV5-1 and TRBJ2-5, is KAGVTQTPRYLIKTRGQQVTLSCSPISGHRSVSWYQQTPGQGLQFLFEYFSETQRNKGNFPGRFSGRQFSNSRSEMNVSTLELGDSALYLCASSLVLAMGETQYFGPGTRLLVL.

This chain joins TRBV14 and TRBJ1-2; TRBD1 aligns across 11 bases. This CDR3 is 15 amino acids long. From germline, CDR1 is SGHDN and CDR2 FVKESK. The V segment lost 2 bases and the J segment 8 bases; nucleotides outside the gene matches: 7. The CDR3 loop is CASSQLRTGGDGYTF. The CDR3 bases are TGTGCCAGCAGCCAATTACGGACAGGGGGCGACGGCTACACCTTC.